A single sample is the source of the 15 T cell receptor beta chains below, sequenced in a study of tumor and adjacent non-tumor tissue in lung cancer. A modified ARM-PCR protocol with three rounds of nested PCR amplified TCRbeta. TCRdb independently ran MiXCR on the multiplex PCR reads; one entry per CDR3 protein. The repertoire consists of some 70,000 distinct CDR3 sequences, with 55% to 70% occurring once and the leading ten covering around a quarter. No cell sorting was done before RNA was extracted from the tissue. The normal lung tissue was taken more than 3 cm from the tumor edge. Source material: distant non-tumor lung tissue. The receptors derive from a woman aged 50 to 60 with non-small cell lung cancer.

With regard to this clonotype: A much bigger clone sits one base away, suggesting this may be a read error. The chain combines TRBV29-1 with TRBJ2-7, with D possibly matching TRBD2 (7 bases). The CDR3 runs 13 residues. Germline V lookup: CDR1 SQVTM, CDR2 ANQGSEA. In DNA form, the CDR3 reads TGCAACTGCACTGGGGAGGGGGGACTCGAGCAGTACTTC. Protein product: CNCTGEGGLEQYF.

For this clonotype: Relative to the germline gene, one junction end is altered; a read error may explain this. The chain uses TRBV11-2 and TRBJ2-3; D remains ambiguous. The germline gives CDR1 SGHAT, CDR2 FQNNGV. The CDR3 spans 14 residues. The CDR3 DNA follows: TGTGTCAGCAGCCCGAATAGAGTCACAGATATGCAGTATTTT. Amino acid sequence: CVSSPNRVTDMQYF.

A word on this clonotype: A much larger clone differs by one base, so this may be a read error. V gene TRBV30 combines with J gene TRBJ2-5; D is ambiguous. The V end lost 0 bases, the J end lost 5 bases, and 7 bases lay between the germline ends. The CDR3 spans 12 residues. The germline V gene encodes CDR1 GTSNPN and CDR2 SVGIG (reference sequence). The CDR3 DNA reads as TGTGCCTGGAGTGTAGACGGGGAGACCCAGTACTTC. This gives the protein CAWSVDGETQYF.

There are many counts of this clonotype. The CDR3 DNA is TGTGCCAGCTCAGCAGACAGTAACTTTATGAACACTGAAGCTTTCTTT. It encodes CASSADSNFMNTEAFF. The chain carries TRBV18 and TRBJ1-1; D is possibly TRBD1 (5 bases). The CDR3 spans 16 residues. Deletions cut 5 bases from V and 0 bases from J, with 16 bases between. Per germline, CDR1 KGHSH and CDR2 LQKENI.

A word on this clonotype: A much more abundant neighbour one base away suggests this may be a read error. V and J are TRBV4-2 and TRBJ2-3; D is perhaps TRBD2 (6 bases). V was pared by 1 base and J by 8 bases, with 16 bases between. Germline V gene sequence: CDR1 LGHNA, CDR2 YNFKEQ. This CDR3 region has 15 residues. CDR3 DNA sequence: TGTGCCAGCAGCCAAGCGACTAGTGGAGGAGGTACGCAGTATTTT. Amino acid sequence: CASSQATSGGGTQYF.

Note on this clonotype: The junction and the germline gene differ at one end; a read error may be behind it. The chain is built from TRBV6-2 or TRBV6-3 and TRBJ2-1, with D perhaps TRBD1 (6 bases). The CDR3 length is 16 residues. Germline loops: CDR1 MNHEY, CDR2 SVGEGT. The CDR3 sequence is CASSYSAQNRDIEQFF. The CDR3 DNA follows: TGTGCCAGCAGCTACTCGGCACAAAACAGGGACATTGAGCAGTTCTTC.

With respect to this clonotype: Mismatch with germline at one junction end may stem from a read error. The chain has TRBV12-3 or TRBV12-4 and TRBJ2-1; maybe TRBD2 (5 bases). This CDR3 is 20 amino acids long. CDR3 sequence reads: CASLRGVGSSARSSYNERFF. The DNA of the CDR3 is TGTGCAAGCCTCCGGGGAGTCGGTTCCTCGGCTAGAAGCTCCTACAATGAGCGGTTCTTC.

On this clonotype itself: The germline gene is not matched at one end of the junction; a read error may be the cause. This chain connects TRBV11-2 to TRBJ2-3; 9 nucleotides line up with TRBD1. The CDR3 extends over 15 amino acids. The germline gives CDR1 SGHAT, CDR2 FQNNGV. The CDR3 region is CASRHGQGRTDTQYF. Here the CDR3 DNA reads TGTGCTAGCAGGCACGGACAGGGGCGCACAGATACGCAGTATTTT. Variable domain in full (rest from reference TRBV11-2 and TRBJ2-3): EAGVAQSPRYKIIEKRQSVAFWCNPISGHATLYWYQQILGQGPKLLIQFQNNGVVDDSQLPKDRFSAERLKGVDSTLKIQPAKLEDSAVYLCASRHGQGRTDTQYFGPGTRLTVL.

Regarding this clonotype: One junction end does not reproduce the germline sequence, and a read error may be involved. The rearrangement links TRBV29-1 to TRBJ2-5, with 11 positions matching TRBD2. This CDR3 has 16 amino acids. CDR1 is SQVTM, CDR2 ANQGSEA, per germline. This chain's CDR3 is CSVAVNSGRVVETHYF. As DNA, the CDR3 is TGCAGCGTTGCTGTCAATAGCGGGAGGGTTGTGGAAACCCACTACTTC.

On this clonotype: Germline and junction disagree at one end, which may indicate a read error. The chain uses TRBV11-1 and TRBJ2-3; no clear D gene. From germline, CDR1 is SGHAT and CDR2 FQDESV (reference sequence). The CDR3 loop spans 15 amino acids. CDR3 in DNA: TGTGCCAGCAGCTTCTCTGTAGGGTCCACAGATACGCGGTACTTT. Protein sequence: CASSFSVGSTDTRYF. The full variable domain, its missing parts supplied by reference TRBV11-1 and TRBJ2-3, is EAEVAQSPRYKITEKSQAVAFWCDPISGHATLYWYRQILGQGPELLVQFQDESVVDDSQLPKDRFSAERLKGVDSTLKIQPAELGDSAMYLCASSFSVGSTDTRYFGPGTRLTVL.

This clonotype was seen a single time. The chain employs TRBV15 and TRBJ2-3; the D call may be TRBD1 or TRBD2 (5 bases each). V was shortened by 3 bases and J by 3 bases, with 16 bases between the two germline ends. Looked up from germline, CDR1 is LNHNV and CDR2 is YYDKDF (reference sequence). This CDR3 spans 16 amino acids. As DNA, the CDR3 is TGTGCCACCAGCAGGGATCCGGGGACGGGAACAGATACGCAGTATTTT. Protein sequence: CATSRDPGTGTDTQYF. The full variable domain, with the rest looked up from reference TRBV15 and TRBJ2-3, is DAMVIQNPRYQVTQFGKPVTLSCSQTLNHNVMYWYQQKSSQAPKLLFHYYDKDFNNEADTPDNFQSRRPNTSFCFLDIRSPGLGDTAMYLCATSRDPGTGTDTQYFGPGTRLTVL.

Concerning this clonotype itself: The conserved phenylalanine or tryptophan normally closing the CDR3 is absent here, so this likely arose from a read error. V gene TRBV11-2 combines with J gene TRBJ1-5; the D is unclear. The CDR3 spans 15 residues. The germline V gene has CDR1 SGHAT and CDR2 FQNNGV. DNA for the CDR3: TGTGCCTGCAGCTCAGCGGGCCGAGGCAATCAGCCCCAGCATTCT. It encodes CACSSAGRGNQPQHS.

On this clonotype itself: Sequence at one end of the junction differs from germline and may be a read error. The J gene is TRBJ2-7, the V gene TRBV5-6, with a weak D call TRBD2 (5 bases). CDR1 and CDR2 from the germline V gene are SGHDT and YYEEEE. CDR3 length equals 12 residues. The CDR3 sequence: CATSDWETEQYF. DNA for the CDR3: TGTGCCACCAGCGATTGGGAGACCGAGCAGTACTTC.

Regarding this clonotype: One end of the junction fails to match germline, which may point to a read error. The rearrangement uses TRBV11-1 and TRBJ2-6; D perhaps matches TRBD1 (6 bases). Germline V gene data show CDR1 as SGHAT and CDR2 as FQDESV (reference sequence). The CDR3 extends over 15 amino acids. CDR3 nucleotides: TGTGCCAGCAGTCCAGGACAGTCTGGGGCCAGCGTCCTGACTTTC. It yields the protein CASSPGQSGASVLTF. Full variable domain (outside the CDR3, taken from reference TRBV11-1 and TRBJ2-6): EAEVAQSPRYKITEKSQAVAFWCDPISGHATLYWYRQILGQGPELLVQFQDESVVDDSQLPKDRFSAERLKGVDSTLKIQPAELGDSAMYLCASSPGQSGASVLTFGAGSRLTVL.

In DNA form, the CDR3 reads TGTGCCAGCAGCCCGCCGGTGACAGGGACCTACAATGAGCAGTTCTTC. Translating it yields CASSPPVTGTYNEQFF. The chain combines TRBV5-6 with TRBJ2-1, with 7 bases identical to TRBD1. After removal of 4 bases from V and 2 bases from J, the junction contained 9 bases not matched to a gene. The germline V gene has CDR1 SGHDT and CDR2 YYEEEE. The CDR3 runs to 16 residues.